The T cell receptor (beta chain) described here comes from a study of blood T cells in healthy people across ages (dated by TCRdb to about 2015). In terms of the full investigation: In model experiments, template switching captured about one uniquely barcoded TCR beta cDNA molecule for every two T cells. Donors were grouped into four age groups: young (average approximately 15 years), middle-aged (roughly 37), aged (around 60) and long-lived (about 90). To track age-related changes in TCR beta repertoire diversity, the study relied on deep sequencing normalized with unique cDNA molecular identifiers. To avoid experimental bias, donors of different ages were distributed randomly across sequencing lanes. The study analyzed two additional independent replicas of 1 million unique cDNA reads from the same blood draw for two donors, one aged 18 to 29 and one aged 80 or older. The full study reports these points: There was a strong correlation between observed TCR beta diversity and the percentage of naive T cells measured by flow cytometry. Observed TCR beta diversity per million T cells fell roughly linearly with age, and a significant reduction was already apparent by age around 36. Compared with the aged group, more naive CD4+ T cells, fewer expanded clones and increased TCR diversity were shown by the long-lived group, suggesting age selection. Because the CMV infection status of the donors was unknown, age-related changes in expanded clonotypes may potentially have been confounded. Bulk unsorted PBMC profiling prevented conclusive comparison of naive and antigen-experienced compartments. Estimates of total diversity based on one million sequenced T cells were regarded as lower bounds and as underestimates.

Library preparation employed 5' RACE. Instrument used: Illumina HiSeq 2500. A second PCR of about 6 to 11 cycles was performed with a sample-barcoded 5' primer and a J-beta primer mix. A template-switch 5' adaptor carrying 12 random nucleotides introduced a unique molecular identifier onto each TCR beta cDNA molecule. At least 2.5 million CDR3-containing paired-end reads were obtained from each sample. First-strand cDNA synthesis was performed from all RNA using the Mint cDNA synthesis kit, with priming by a TRBC-specific oligonucleotide. All cDNA was treated with uracil-DNA glycosylase and then went through a first 18-cycle PCR with the universal primers M1SS and BC2_uni_R. On the study's bioinformatics: Normalization of each sample was performed by random selection of 1 million high-quality reads, each carrying a distinct molecular identifier. Instead of being binned into consensus sequences, reads with shared molecular identifiers were discarded. MiTCR, run with a Q25 quality threshold and the strictest error-elimination algorithm, handled CDR3 identification, clonotype clustering and error correction. A nonparametric unseen species model with Euler transformation was used to estimate lower-bound total TCR beta diversity. TCRdb ran its own pipeline on the public reads, namely fastp trimming at Q25 and MiXCR clone calling, and kept in-frame beta chains. Rows with a matching CDR3 protein are joined into one entry that keeps the most common DNA and genes. The V and J calls were determined by TCRdb, not by the authors. This sample is represented by 1.2 million to 1.5 million distinct CDR3 sequences; around 42% of them were singletons. The leading ten clones occupy approximately 7.9% of the sample.

This clonotype was observed a few times. The antigen it binds to is not known. No base-level quality is on record; no much larger clone is a single base apart. V is shortened by 3 bases, J by 5 bases, and the region joining them spans 21 bases. Its CDR3 holds 16 amino acids, cysteine through phenylalanine. The only DNA kept is the CDR3, 48 bases in frame from the first base. CDR1 and CDR2 were assigned from the germline V gene as SGHRS and YFSETQ. Systemically healthy Caucasian individuals from Russia, 39 in total and aged about 6 to 95 years, were included as donors. Ten milliliters of peripheral blood were drawn from each donor into EDTA-treated Vacutainer tubes. Ficoll-Paque density-gradient centrifugation was used to isolate PBMCs, with at least 6.5 million per sample. Trizol reagent was used to extract total RNA from the PBMCs, yielding at least 5 micrograms per sample. For every donor, flow cytometry on a PBMC aliquot measured the percentage of naive CD45RAhigh/CD27high T cells.

Input material: blood. The chain employs TRBV5-1 and TRBJ2-7; the D gene is perhaps TRBD1, from 6 matching bases. This clonotype was sampled from a woman under 30 in good health. At the DNA level, the sequence is TGCGCCAGCAGCTCTATGACTTATACTGGGGGCGACGAGCAGTACTTC. Translated, it reads CASSSMTYTGGDEQYF. Extended through the reference TRBV5-1 and TRBJ2-7 proteins, this CDR3 yields the full variable domain: KAGVTQTPRYLIKTRGQQVTLSCSPISGHRSVSWYQQTPGQGLQFLFEYFSETQRNKGNFPGRFSGRQFSNSRSEMNVSTLELGDSALYLCASSSMTYTGGDEQYFGPGTRLTVT.